A selection of T cell receptor beta chains follows, all from one sample in a study of metastatic and nonmetastatic thyroid tumors. TCRdb re-analyzed the PCR reads using MiXCR. Among 25,000 to 30,000 clones listed, 3.5% to 4% were seen once. The specimen was blood. Every receptor here comes from a male donor with papillary thyroid cancer or a benign thyroid nodule (not recorded which). Some clones in this sample may be carry-over from other donors' samples. Both conserved end residues are part of each CDR3. A D gene is named only where the DNA matches it firmly. The size entry is marked missing in some rows and otherwise reads once, few, many or a size class.

few TRBJ1-1 - TRBV19 CASSSSMYSEAFF TGTGCCAGTAGTTCATCCATGTACTCTGAAGCTTTCTTT
- TRBJ2-7 TRBD1 TRBV4-3 CASSQDQGTGGSEQYF TGCGCCAGCAGCCAGGATCAGGGGACAGGGGGGAGCGAGCAGTACTTC
- TRBJ2-2 TRBD2 TRBV6-1 CASRPTSGNTGELFF TGTGCCAGCAGACCTACTAGCGGGAACACCGGGGAGCTGTTTTTT
few TRBJ1-2 - TRBV6-1 CASSESMGISSYGYTF TGTGCCAGCAGTGAATCGATGGGTATAAGTAGCTATGGCTACACCTTC
- TRBJ1-1 TRBD1 TRBV6-1 CASSEARTGQVF TGTGCCAGCAGTGAAGCGCGGACAGGGCAAGTCTTT
medium-sized TRBJ2-3 TRBD2 TRBV27 CASSLRLAGGLDTQYF TGTGCCAGCAGTCTAAGACTAGCGGGAGGGTTAGATACGCAGTATTTT
- TRBJ2-1 - TRBV2 CASSETLDEFF TGTGCCAGCAGTGAGACTCTTGATGAGTTCTTC
few TRBJ2-1 TRBD2 TRBV4-1 CASRQAGGTYNEQFF TGCGCCAGCAGACAAGCGGGGGGGACCTACAATGAGCAGTTCTTC
medium-sized TRBJ1-3 - TRBV28 CASYTGLFGNTIYF TGTGCCAGTTACACGGGACTCTTTGGAAACACCATATATTTT
- TRBJ1-2 - TRBV6-2/TRBV6-3 CASSRPSSDYGYTF TGTGCCAGCAGTAGGCCCTCCTCAGACTATGGCTACACCTTC
- TRBJ1-2 TRBD1 TRBV27 CASSASGGAIFGYTF TGTGCCAGCAGTGCATCAGGGGGCGCTATATTTGGCTACACCTTC
many TRBJ1-2 - TRBV29-1 CSAAGWGSIAPGERGYTF TGCAGCGCCGCGGGGTGGGGCAGCATCGCCCCGGGCGAGAGGGGCTACACCTTC
many TRBJ2-1 - TRBV7-2 CASSSLRGTSYNEQFF TGTGCCAGCAGCTCCCTGAGAGGCACTTCCTACAATGAGCAGTTCTTC
- TRBJ2-2 - TRBV7-9 CASSRRGQPNTGELFF TGTGCCAGCAGCCGGCGGGGACAGCCTAACACCGGGGAGCTGTTTTTT
few TRBJ1-4 - TRBV12-3/TRBV12-4 CASSPPRPVGEKLSF TGTGCCAGCAGTCCACCACGGCCCGTGGGGGAAAAACTGTCTTTT
medium-sized TRBJ1-6 - TRBV28 CASSPGQYNSPLHF TGTGCCAGCAGTCCCGGACAGTATAATTCACCCCTCCACTTT
many TRBJ2-5 TRBD1 TRBV20-1 CSARGGQGTETQYF TGCAGTGCTAGGGGGGGACAGGGCACAGAGACCCAGTACTTC
- TRBJ2-5 TRBD2 TRBV24-1 CAISEPSGTEGQETQYF TGTGCCATCAGTGAGCCTAGCGGGACGGAGGGACAAGAGACCCAGTACTTC
few TRBJ1-3 - TRBV6-7 CATPEKLSGNTIYF TGTGCCACTCCCGAGAAGCTCTCTGGAAACACCATATATTTT
few TRBJ2-3 - TRBV6-2/TRBV6-3 CASSAKGSTDTQYF TGTGCCAGCAGTGCGAAGGGGAGCACAGATACGCAGTATTTT
few TRBJ1-2 TRBD1 TRBV11-2 CASSPDRGGYGYTF TGTGCCAGCAGCCCCGACAGGGGTGGCTATGGCTACACCTTC
- TRBJ1-5 TRBD1 TRBV28 CASSLGQGLNQPQHF TGTGCCAGCAGCCTGGGACAGGGTCTCAATCAGCCCCAGCATTTT
many TRBJ1-5 - TRBV7-3 CASSLFRGEPQHF TGTGCCAGCAGCTTATTCCGGGGAGAGCCCCAGCATTTT
few TRBJ1-3 - TRBV28 CASCRARIGNTIYF TGTGCCAGTTGCAGGGCTCGAATCGGAAACACCATATATTTT
many TRBJ1-1 - TRBV7-9 CASSPGSGSNTEAFF TGTGCCAGCAGCCCTGGGTCCGGTTCGAACACTGAAGCTTTCTTT
medium-sized TRBJ1-2 - TRBV28 CASNFLGTVDYGYTF TGTGCCAGCAACTTCTTGGGGACGGTGGACTATGGCTACACCTTC
- TRBJ1-1 - TRBV7-3 CASSLSGNPNTEAFF TGTGCCAGCAGCTTAAGCGGCAACCCAAACACTGAAGCTTTCTTT
medium-sized TRBJ2-2 - TRBV11-3 CASSQPRGEDTGELFF TGTGCCAGCAGCCAACCTCGTGGGGAAGACACCGGGGAGCTGTTTTTT
many TRBJ2-1 - TRBV20-1 CSARDRWNEQFF TGCAGTGCTAGAGATCGTTGGAATGAGCAGTTCTTC
- TRBJ1-6 - TRBV27 CASRTRDNSPLHF TGTGCCAGCAGGACAAGGGATAATTCACCCCTCCACTTT
few TRBJ2-3 - TRBV7-2 CASSSARGFGTDTQYF TGTGCCAGCAGCTCAGCACGGGGGTTTGGCACAGATACGCAGTATTTT
- TRBJ1-2 - TRBV6-1 CASRAAGGHPIF TGTGCCAGCAGAGCGGCGGGGGGTCATCCAATCTTC
many TRBJ1-2 - TRBV5-8 CASSSMRGANYGYTF TGTGCCAGCAGCTCGATGCGGGGAGCTAACTATGGCTACACCTTC
- TRBJ2-5 TRBD2 TRBV25-1 CAIIAPGLAGVETQYF TGTGCCATCATTGCCCCGGGACTAGCGGGAGTAGAGACCCAGTACTTC
many TRBJ2-2 - TRBV7-9 CATEGGTGELFF TGTGCCACCGAGGGGGGCACCGGGGAGCTGTTTTTT
- TRBJ2-7 - TRBV24-1 CATSDWSSYERYF TGTGCCACCAGTGATTGGAGCAGCTACGAGCGGTACTTC
few TRBJ1-2 - TRBV28 CASSLEGRQPYGYTF TGTGCCAGCAGTTTGGAAGGTCGACAGCCCTATGGCTACACCTTC
few TRBJ1-1 - TRBV6-2/TRBV6-3 CATSRQLWDTEAFF TGTGCCACCTCAAGACAGCTTTGGGACACTGAAGCTTTCTTT
many TRBJ2-7 - TRBV29-1 CSVALPGYEQYF TGCAGCGTTGCGCTCCCGGGCTACGAGCAGTACTTC
few TRBJ1-1 - TRBV12-3/TRBV12-4 CASRPENTEAFF TGTGCCAGCAGACCCGAGAACACTGAAGCTTTCTTT
- TRBJ1-2 - TRBV7-8 CASSLVLRLSGNYGYTF TGTGCCAGCAGCTTAGTTCTTAGGCTGTCGGGAAACTATGGCTACACCTTC
many TRBJ2-7 - TRBV4-2 CASSQDEGTPSYEQYF TGTGCCAGCAGCCAAGATGAAGGGACGCCTTCCTACGAGCAGTACTTC
- TRBJ1-6 TRBD1 TRBV19 CASSIMTGGNSPLHF TGTGCCAGTAGTATCATGACAGGGGGTAATTCACCCCTCCACTTT
medium-sized TRBJ1-2 - TRBV5-1 CASSLDRVNYGYTF TGCGCCAGCAGCTTGGATCGGGTTAACTATGGCTACACCTTC
- TRBJ2-1 - TRBV11-2 CASRSRSGRGNEQFF TGTGCCAGCAGGTCGCGAAGCGGCAGGGGCAATGAGCAGTTCTTC
medium-sized TRBJ2-7 TRBD1 TRBV6-2/TRBV6-3 CASSYPTKRTGAYEQYF TGTGCCAGCAGTTACCCAACAAAAAGGACAGGGGCCTACGAGCAGTACTTC
few TRBJ1-2 - TRBV6-4 CASSEGGYTF TGTGCCAGCAGTGAGGGTGGCTACACCTTC
many TRBJ1-5 - TRBV7-3 CASSRTANQPQHF TGTGCCAGCAGCCGGACAGCTAATCAGCCCCAGCATTTT
medium-sized TRBJ2-3 - TRBV6-4 CASSDDPGSTDTQYF TGTGCCAGCAGTGATGACCCGGGGAGCACAGATACGCAGTATTTT
- TRBJ1-2 TRBD1 TRBV12-3/TRBV12-4 CASKGGQGFVYGYTF TGTGCCAGCAAAGGCGGACAGGGCTTTGTCTATGGCTACACCTTC